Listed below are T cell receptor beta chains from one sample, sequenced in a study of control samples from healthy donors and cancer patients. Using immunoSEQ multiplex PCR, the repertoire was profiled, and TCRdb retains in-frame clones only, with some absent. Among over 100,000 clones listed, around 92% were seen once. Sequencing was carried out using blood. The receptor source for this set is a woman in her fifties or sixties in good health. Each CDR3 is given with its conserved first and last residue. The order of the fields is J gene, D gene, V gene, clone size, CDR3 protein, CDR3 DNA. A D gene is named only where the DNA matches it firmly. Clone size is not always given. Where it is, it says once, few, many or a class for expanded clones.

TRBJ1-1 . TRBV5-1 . CASSLVPAEAFF TGCGCCAGCAGCTTGGTTCCGGCTGAAGCTTTCTTT
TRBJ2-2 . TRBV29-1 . CSVETGRAGGYAGELFF TGCAGCGTTGAAACCGGGAGGGCAGGGGGCTATGCCGGGGAGCTGTTTTTT
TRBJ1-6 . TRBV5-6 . CASSLELVDSPLHF TGTGCCAGCAGCTTGGAGCTTGTAGATTCACCCCTCCACTTT
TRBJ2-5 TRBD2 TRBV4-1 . CASSQGPAAGDQETQYF TGCGCCAGCAGCCAAGGACCTGCAGCGGGGGATCAAGAGACCCAGTACTTC
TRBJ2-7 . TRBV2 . CASSETLYEQYF TGTGCCAGCAGTGAAACACTATACGAGCAGTACTTC
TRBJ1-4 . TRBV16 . CASSHERGATEKLFF TGTGCCAGCAGCCACGAGCGGGGGGCTACAGAAAAACTGTTTTTT
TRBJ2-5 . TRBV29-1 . CSVEIETQYF TGCAGCGTTGAGATCGAGACCCAGTACTTC
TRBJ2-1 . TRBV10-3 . CAISEGASSYNEQFF TGTGCCATCAGTGAAGGGGCGAGCTCCTACAATGAGCAGTTCTTC
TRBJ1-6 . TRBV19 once CASSHTGSNSPLHF TGTGCCAGTAGTCATACAGGGAGTAACTCACCCCTCCACTTT
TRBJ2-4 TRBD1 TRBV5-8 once CASILQGVYIQYF TGTGCCAGCATCTTACAGGGGGTGTACATTCAGTACTTC
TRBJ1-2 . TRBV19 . CASSIGPTSLYGYTF TGTGCCAGTAGTATAGGGCCGACATCCTTGTATGGCTACACCTTC
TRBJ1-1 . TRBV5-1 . CASGGAGTNTEAFF TGCGCCAGCGGAGGGGCAGGGACGAACACTGAAGCTTTCTTT
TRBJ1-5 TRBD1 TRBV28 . CASSFFPGQGVGPQHF TGTGCCAGCAGTTTTTTTCCGGGACAGGGTGTCGGACCCCAGCATTTT
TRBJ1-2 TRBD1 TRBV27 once CASSASRDRGFFYGYTF TGTGCCAGCAGTGCCTCCCGGGACAGGGGTTTTTTTTATGGCTACACCTTC
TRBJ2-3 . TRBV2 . CASSEVAGLVTQYF TGTGCCAGCAGTGAAGTGGCGGGGCTTGTCACGCAGTATTTT
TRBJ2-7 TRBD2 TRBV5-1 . CASSLEGGGAYEQYF TGCGCCAGCAGCTTGGAGGGCGGGGGGGCCTACGAGCAGTACTTC
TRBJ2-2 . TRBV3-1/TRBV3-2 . CASSPRDWRLGGELFF TGTGCCAGCAGCCCACGGGACTGGCGGCTCGGCGGGGAGCTGTTTTTT
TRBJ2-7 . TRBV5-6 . CASSLAGAEQYF TGTGCCAGCAGCTTGGCGGGCGCCGAGCAGTACTTC
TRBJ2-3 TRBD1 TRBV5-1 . CASSLRDRATDTQYF TGCGCCAGCAGCCTCCGGGACAGGGCCACAGATACGCAGTATTTT
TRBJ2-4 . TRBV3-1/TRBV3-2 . CASSQVGNIQYF TGTGCCAGCAGCCAAGTCGGAAACATTCAGTACTTC
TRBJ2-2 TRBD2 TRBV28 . CASRLLAGTNTGELFF TGTGCCAGCAGGTTACTAGCGGGAACGAACACCGGGGAGCTGTTTTTT
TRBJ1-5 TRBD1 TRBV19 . CASSILGQVGNQPQHF TGTGCCAGTAGTATACTAGGACAGGTAGGCAATCAGCCCCAGCATTTT
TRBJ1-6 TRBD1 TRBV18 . CASSQTSTGGKNNSPLHF TGTGCCAGCTCACAAACGTCGACAGGGGGCAAAAATAATTCACCCCTCCACTTT
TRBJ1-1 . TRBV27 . CASSLAGSEAFF TGTGCCAGCAGTTTGGCGGGTTCTGAAGCTTTCTTT
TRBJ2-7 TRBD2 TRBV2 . CASSGPSGKSYEQYF TGTGCCAGCAGTGGGCCCAGCGGGAAGTCCTACGAGCAGTACTTC
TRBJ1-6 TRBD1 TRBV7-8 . CASSLVVTGSLSNSPLHF TGTGCCAGCAGCTTAGTGGTGACAGGGAGCCTTTCTAATTCACCCCTCCACTTT